A selection of T cell receptor beta chains follows, all from one sample in a study of Ad26.COV2.S vaccination and SARS-CoV-2 variants. This table comes from immunoSEQ multiplex PCR, and its TCRdb copy is limited to in-frame clones, with some not included. The sample holds fewer than 800,000 clones, more than 70% seen once. Sequences were derived from peripheral blood, sampled in a trial of Ad26.COV2.S vaccine versus placebo. The receptor set was obtained from a person aged 18-60 years who received the Ad26.COV2.S COVID-19 vaccine or a placebo. Each CDR3 is given with its conserved first and last residue. The D gene is left open where the match is weak. Rows give clone size only sometimes, using once, few, many, or a class for an expanded clone.

CDR3nt,CDR3aa,j_gene,d_gene,abundance,v_gene
TGTGCCAGCAGCTTTGAATCTGTACCTAGCACCGGGGAGCTGTTTTTT,CASSFESVPSTGELFF,TRBJ2-2,.,once,TRBV7-2
TGTGCCAGCAGCAAAGCAGACACAGGGGGCTTTTTTATCGGCAATCAGCCCCAGCATTTT,CASSKADTGGFFIGNQPQHF,TRBJ1-5,.,.,TRBV21-1
TGTGCCACCAGCAGAGATTTAGGCAGACTGTACGAGCAGTACTTC,CATSRDLGRLYEQYF,TRBJ2-7,.,.,TRBV15
TGTGCCACCAGTGATTTGCTCCGCATAAAGACGGGGCTGTGCGACGAGCAGTACTTC,CATSDLLRIKTGLCDEQYF,TRBJ2-7,.,.,TRBV24-1
TGCAGTGCTGGTAGACCCCTTCAGTTCTTC,CSAGRPLQFF,TRBJ2-1,.,.,TRBV20-1
TGTGCCATCAGTGTGACAGGGGTGACTAATGAAAAACTGTTTTTT,CAISVTGVTNEKLFF,TRBJ1-4,TRBD1,.,TRBV10-3
TGTGCCAGCAGACAACAGGGGACGGGTTCAGATACGCAGTATTTT,CASRQQGTGSDTQYF,TRBJ2-3,TRBD1,.,TRBV2
TGCGCCAGCAGCTTAGCCCAGTCGAACACTGAAGCTTTCTTT,CASSLAQSNTEAFF,TRBJ1-1,.,.,TRBV5-1
TGTGCCAGCAGCCAAGGATTCTCCGGGACAGGGAGTTTCCCCCTCCACTTT,CASSQGFSGTGSFPLHF,TRBJ1-6,TRBD1,once,TRBV3-1/TRBV3-2
TGTGCCAGCAGCACTGGGACTAGCGGGGGGCCGCCAAAGTACTTC,CASSTGTSGGPPKYF,TRBJ2-5,TRBD2,.,TRBV7-9